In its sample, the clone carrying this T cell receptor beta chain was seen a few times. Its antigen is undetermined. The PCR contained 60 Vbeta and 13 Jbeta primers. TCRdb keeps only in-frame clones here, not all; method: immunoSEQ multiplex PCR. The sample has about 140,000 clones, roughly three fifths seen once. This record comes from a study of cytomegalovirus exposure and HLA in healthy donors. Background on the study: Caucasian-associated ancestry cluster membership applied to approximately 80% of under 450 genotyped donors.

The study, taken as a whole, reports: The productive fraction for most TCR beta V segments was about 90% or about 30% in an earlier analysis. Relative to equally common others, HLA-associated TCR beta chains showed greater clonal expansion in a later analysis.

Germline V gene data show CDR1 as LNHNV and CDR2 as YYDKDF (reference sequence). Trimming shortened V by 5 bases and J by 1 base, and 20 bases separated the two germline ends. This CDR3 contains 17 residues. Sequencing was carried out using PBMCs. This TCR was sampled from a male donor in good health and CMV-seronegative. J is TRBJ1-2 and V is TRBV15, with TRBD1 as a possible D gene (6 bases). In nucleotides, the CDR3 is TGTGCCACCAGCCCCAATTACCCAGGGGTGGTTAACTATGGCTACACCTTC. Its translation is CATSPNYPGVVNYGYTF.